The subject of this entry is one TCR beta chain. This sample stems from a study of T cells in localized non-small cell lung cancer. Trimming left V 6 bases short and J 3 bases short, with 14 bases between. CDR3 length: 14 residues. Germline V gene sequence: CDR1 SNHLY, CDR2 FYNNEI. TCRdb's copy holds only in-frame clones and misses some; the assay was immunoSEQ multiplex PCR. The repertoire holds around 67,000 clones, with approximately 87% as singletons. The sequenced sample was peripheral blood, obtained before any cancer treatment. The rearrangement links TRBV2 to TRBJ1-1; unclear D gene. The receptor was isolated from a woman between 35 and 75 years old with stage I lung adenocarcinoma. The CDR3 DNA is TGTGCCAGCAGGCAGAATGGCTTCGACACTGAAGCTTTCTTT. Its protein is CASRQNGFDTEAFF.